The T cell receptor (beta chain) under discussion was sequenced for a study of monozygotic twins with inflammatory bowel disease. Whole-study findings and limits: Healthy twins shared more clonotypes with others than IBD patients, most markedly active ones.

Researchers ran eight separate cDNA reactions for each sample. A template switching step added UMIs, each with a 6-nucleotide sample barcode. The authors ran two nested PCRs of around 15 and 10 cycles on TCRalpha and TCRbeta cDNA. TCRdb reworked the 5' RACE reads into one entry per CDR3 protein, no DNA. The sample totals 160,000 or so distinct CDR3 sequences. Regarding this clonotype: Its specificity is unknown.

CDR1 MRHNA and CDR2 SNTAGT come from the germline V gene. CDR3 length equals 12 residues. Sequenced: blood. The TCR was taken from a human donor with ulcerative colitis or Crohn's disease, or a healthy co-twin of an affected twin (not recorded which). The rearrangement uses TRBV6-4 and TRBJ1-6; the D call of TRBD1 rests on TCRdb alone, since no DNA is present to check it. The CDR3 loop is CASREYNSPLHF.